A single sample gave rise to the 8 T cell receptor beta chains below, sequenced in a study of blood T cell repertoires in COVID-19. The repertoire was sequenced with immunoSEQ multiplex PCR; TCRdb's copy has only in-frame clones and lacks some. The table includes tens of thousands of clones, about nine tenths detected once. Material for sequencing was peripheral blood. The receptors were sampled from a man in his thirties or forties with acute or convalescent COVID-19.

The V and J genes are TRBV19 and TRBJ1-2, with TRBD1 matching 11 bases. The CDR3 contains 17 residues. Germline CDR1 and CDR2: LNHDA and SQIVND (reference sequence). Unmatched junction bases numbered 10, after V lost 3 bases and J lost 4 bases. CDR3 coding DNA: TGTGCCAGTAGTATCAACGACGGACAGGGGGCTTCCTATGGCTACACCTTC. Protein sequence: CASSINDGQGASYGYTF. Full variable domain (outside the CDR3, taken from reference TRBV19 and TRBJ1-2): DGGITQSPKYLFRKEGQNVTLSCEQNLNHDAMYWYRQDPGQGLRLIYYSQIVNDFQKGDIAEGYSVSREKKESFPLTVTSAQKNPTAFYLCASSINDGQGASYGYTFGSGTRLTVV.

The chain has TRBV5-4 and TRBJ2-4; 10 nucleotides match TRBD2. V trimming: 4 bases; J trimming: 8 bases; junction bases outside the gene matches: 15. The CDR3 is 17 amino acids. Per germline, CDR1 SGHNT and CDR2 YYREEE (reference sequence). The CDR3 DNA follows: TGTGCCAGCAGCCGAACCTTAGCTAGCGGGGGAGAGGACATTCAGTACTTC. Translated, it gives CASSRTLASGGEDIQYF. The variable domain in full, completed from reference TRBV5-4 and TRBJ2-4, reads ETGVTQSPTHLIKTRGQQVTLRCSSQSGHNTVSWYQQALGQGPQFIFQYYREEENGRGNFPPRFSGLQFPNYSSELNVNALELDDSALYLCASSRTLASGGEDIQYFGAGTRLSVL.

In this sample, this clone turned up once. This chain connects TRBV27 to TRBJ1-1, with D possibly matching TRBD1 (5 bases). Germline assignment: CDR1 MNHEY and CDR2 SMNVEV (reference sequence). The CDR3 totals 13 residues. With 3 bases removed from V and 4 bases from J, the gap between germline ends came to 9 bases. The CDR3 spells CASSFGGGTEAFF. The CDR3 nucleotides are TGTGCCAGCAGTTTCGGGGGGGGCACTGAAGCTTTCTTT.

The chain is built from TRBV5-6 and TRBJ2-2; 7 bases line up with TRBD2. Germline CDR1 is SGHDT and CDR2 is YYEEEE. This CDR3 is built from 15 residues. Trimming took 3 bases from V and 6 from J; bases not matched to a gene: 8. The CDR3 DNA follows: TGTGCCAGCAGCTCCCTCAGGGCGGGGGCCGGGGAGCTGTTTTTT. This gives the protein CASSSLRAGAGELFF.

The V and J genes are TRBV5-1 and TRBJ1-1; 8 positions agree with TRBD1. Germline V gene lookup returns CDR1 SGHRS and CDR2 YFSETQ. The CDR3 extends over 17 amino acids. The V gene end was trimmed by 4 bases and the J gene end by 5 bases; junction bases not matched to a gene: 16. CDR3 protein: CASSLAPSTGAITEAFF. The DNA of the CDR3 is TGCGCCAGCAGCCTGGCCCCATCGACAGGGGCAATTACTGAAGCTTTCTTT.

This CDR3 is CASSLFSGTQETQYF. Here the CDR3 DNA reads TGTGCCAGCAGCTTATTTTCAGGGACACAAGAGACCCAGTACTTC. This rearrangement joins TRBV7-2 to TRBJ2-5; maybe TRBD1 (6 bases). Germline CDR1 is SGHTA and CDR2 is FQGNSA. V lost 2 bases, J lost 2 bases, and 12 bases lay in between. CDR3 size: 15 residues.

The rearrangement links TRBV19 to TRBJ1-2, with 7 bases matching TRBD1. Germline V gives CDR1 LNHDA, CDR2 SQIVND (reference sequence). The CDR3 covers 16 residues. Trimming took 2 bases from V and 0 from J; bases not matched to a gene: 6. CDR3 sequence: CASSILPGTANYGYTF. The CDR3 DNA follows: TGTGCCAGTAGTATACTACCCGGGACAGCTAACTATGGCTACACCTTC.

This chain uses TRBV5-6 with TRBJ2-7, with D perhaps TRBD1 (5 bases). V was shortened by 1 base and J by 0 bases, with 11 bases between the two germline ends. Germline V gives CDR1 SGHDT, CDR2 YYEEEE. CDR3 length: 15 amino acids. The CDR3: CASSLTGVSSYEQYF. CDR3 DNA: TGTGCCAGCAGCTTGACAGGAGTGAGCTCCTACGAGCAGTACTTC.